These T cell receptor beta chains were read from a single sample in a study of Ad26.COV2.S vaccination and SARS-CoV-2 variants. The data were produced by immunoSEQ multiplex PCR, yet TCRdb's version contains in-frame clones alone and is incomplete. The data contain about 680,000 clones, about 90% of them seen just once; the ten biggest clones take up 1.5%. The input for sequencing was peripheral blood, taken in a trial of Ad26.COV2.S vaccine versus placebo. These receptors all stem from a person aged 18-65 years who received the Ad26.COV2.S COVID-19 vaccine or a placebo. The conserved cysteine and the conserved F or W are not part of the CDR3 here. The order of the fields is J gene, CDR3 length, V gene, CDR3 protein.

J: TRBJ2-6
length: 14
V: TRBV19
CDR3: ASSRTGGTGANVLT

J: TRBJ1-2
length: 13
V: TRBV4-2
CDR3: ASSQVEQSHYGYT

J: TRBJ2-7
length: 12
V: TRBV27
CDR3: ATQTGEVSYEQY

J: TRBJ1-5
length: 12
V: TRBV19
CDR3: ASSMSGANQPQH

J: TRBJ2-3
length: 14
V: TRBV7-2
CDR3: ASSSDRVGGTDTQY

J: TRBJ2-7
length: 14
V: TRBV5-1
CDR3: ASRSNTGTEFWEQY

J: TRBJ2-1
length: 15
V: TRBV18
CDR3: ASSPFSAGASYNEQF

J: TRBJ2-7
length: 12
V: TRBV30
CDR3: AWSPPGIRNEQY

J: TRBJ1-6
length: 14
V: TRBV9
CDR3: ASSGSVVTYNSPLH

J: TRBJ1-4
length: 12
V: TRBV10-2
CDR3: ASSPGGRREKLF

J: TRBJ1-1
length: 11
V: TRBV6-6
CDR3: ASSYEENTEAF

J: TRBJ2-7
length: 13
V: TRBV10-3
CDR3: AISERQGRSYEQY

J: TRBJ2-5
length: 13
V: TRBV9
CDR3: ASSVGGGPQETQY

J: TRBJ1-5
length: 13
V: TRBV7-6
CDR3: ASSLGGGEGQPQH

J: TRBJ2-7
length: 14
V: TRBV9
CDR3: ASSVSGRGADYEQY

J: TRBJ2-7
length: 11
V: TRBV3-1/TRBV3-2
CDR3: ASSRTASYEQY

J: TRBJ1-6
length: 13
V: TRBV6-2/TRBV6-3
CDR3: ASTPGGGSYSPLH

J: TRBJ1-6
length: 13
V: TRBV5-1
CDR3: ASSLGGDHNSPLH

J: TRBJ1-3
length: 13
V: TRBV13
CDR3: ASSKSGASGNTIY

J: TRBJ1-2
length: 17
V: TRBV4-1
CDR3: ASSQGRDRVGPGGYGYT

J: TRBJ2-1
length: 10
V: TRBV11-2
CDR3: ASGTSNDEQF

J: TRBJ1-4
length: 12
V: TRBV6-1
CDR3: ASSEKGVGEKLF

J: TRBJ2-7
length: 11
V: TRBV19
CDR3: ASRKDRSYEQY